Listed here are 5 T cell receptor beta chains from one sample, sequenced in a study of blood T cell repertoires in COVID-19. TCRdb keeps only in-frame clones here, not all; method: immunoSEQ multiplex PCR. In the table there are roughly 86,000 clones, roughly 91% of which are singletons. Material: peripheral blood. The receptor set was obtained from a woman in her forties or fifties in a cohort sampled during active COVID-19.

The chain joins TRBV6-5 to TRBJ1-1, with 8 bases fitting TRBD1. CDR3 size: 15 residues. CDR1 MNHEY and CDR2 SVGAGI come from the germline V gene. The V gene end was trimmed by 5 bases and the J gene end by 1 base; junction bases not matched to a gene: 6. The CDR3 spells CASSPRGTGNTEAFF. Here the CDR3 DNA reads TGTGCCAGCAGTCCTAGGGGGACAGGGAACACTGAAGCTTTCTTT.

This clone was seen a single time. The CDR3 loop reads CASSPPPGGYGYTF. CDR3 DNA: TGTGCCAGCTCACCACCGCCAGGGGGCTATGGCTACACCTTC. The chain recombines TRBV18 with TRBJ1-2; 7 positions match TRBD1. The V gene's germline CDR1 is KGHSH and CDR2 LQKENI. The CDR3 sequence is 14 residues long. V shed 0 bases and J 4 bases; nucleotides not matched to a gene: 2.

The J gene is TRBJ2-5, the V gene TRBV10-1; 8 bases line up with TRBD1. V trimming: 6 bases; J trimming: 2 bases; junction bases outside the gene matches: 8. This CDR3 contains 15 residues. Germline CDR1 WNHNN, CDR2 SYGVQD (reference sequence). CDR3 region: CASRAGTGDQETQYF. Here the CDR3 DNA reads TGCGCCAGCAGAGCCGGGACAGGAGATCAAGAGACCCAGTACTTC.

V is TRBV28 and J is TRBJ2-4; tentatively, D is TRBD1 (6 bases). The V and J ends lost 5 bases and 0 bases respectively, with 17 bases between them. The CDR3 consists of 17 residues. Germline V CDR1 and CDR2: MDHEN, SYDVKM. CDR3 sequence (DNA): TGTGCCAGCAGTGTGCGACAGGCCTACTTAGCCAAAAACATTCAGTACTTC. Its protein product is CASSVRQAYLAKNIQYF. The whole variable domain, filled in from reference TRBV28 and TRBJ2-4, reads DVKVTQSSRYLVKRTGEKVFLECVQDMDHENMFWYRQDPGLGLRLIYFSYDVKMKEKGDIPEGYSVSREKKERFSLILESASTNQTSMYLCASSVRQAYLAKNIQYFGAGTRLSVL.

The chain is built from TRBV15 and TRBJ2-5, with D perhaps matching TRBD1 (6 bases). Germline values: CDR1 LNHNV, CDR2 YYDKDF (reference sequence). The CDR3 is made up of 15 amino acids. V lost 0 bases, J lost 1 base, and 9 bases lay in between. CDR3 region: CATSRDRGLQETQYF. CDR3 in DNA: TGTGCCACCAGCAGAGACAGGGGCCTCCAAGAGACCCAGTACTTC.